This T cell receptor beta chain was observed in a study of cytomegalovirus exposure and HLA in healthy donors. Study-level information: Early released data had approximately 86 million unique TCRs, all coming from HLA-typed donors.

The length of the CDR3 is 15 residues. Germline CDR1 and CDR2: LGHNA and YSLEER. J lost 0 bases, V lost 0 bases, and 1 base had no gene match. PCR used 60 Vbeta primers and 13 Jbeta primers. Clones were read by immunoSEQ multiplex PCR, and TCRdb kept only the in-frame ones, dropping some. The sample gives roughly 120,000 clones, 70% to 80% of which show up once; 8.2% is in the top ten. The TCR comes from a woman aged 40 to 50 in good health and CMV-seropositive. The sequencing sample was made of PBMCs. V is TRBV4-3 and J is TRBJ1-2; 7 bases align to TRBD1. CDR3 sequence reads: CASSQDRGTNYGYTF. For the CDR3, the DNA is TGCGCCAGCAGCCAAGACAGGGGGACTAACTATGGCTACACCTTC.